Given below is one TCR beta chain in context. CDR1 and CDR2 from the germline V gene are SGHVS and FNYEAQ. The CDR3 has 14 residues. V was clipped by 1 base and J by 7 bases, with 10 bases between them. This sample is drawn from a study of blood T cell repertoires in COVID-19. In the study overall: Specimens from acute and convalescent COVID-19 originated in the United States, Italy and Spain. In each case, the material was cDNA or gDNA derived from T cells, B-cell-depleted T cells, or PBMCs.

Those enrolled in Seattle joined during active infection and were followed longitudinally afterward. In the study's own analysis: Counts of nucleated cells, estimated from reference gene primer amplification, were obtained. Profiling relied on immunoSEQ multiplex PCR, and the TCRdb table lists in-frame clones only, not all of them. Clone size and V and J calls were adopted from that table, with D and trimming inferred from the DNA. Of fewer than 450,000 clones listed, approximately 88% are singletons. The chain joins TRBV7-6 to TRBJ2-2; D is perhaps TRBD2 (5 bases). The receptor was derived from a woman between 45 and 65 years old with COVID-19, enrolled during active disease. The sequencing sample was made of peripheral blood. CDR3: CASSLEGGRGELFF. CDR3 bases: TGTGCCAGCAGCTTAGAAGGAGGACGCGGGGAGCTGTTTTTT.